This TCR beta chain was observed in a study of OX40 agonist ivuxolimab in advanced cancers. Study at large: Patients received ivuxolimab, an intravenous treatment, every 2 weeks at 0.01 to 10 mg/kg.

TCRdb keeps only in-frame clones here, not all; method: immunoSEQ multiplex PCR. This table has around 57,000 clones, about nine tenths appearing once. Comment on this clone: What it binds is unknown.

This CDR3 contains 14 residues. CDR1 is MNHNY, CDR2 SVGAGI, per germline (reference sequence). Trimming removed 5 bases at V and 7 bases at J, with 15 bases between. General study points: With doses of 0.1-3.0 mg/kg, partial responders showed among the lowest clonal expansion. Circulating CD4+ and CD8+ T cells showed clonal expansion by week 6 at 0.1 to 3.0 mg/kg. A proportion of nonresponders additionally exhibited low normalized T-cell clonal expansion.

The sequencing used CD4+ or CD8+ T cells sorted from blood, collected in a trial of the OX40 agonist ivuxolimab. The receptor's source is an adult with an advanced solid tumor such as melanoma, head and neck, liver or kidney cancer. This rearrangement joins TRBV6-6 to TRBJ1-5; D is unresolved. CDR3 DNA: TGTGCCAGCAGTGGAGAGATGGGTACGCAGCCCCAGCATTTT. Protein product: CASSGEMGTQPQHF.